The next 22 T cell receptor beta chains were all read from a single sample in a study of patients and donors after allogeneic stem cell transplantation. In TCRdb, the RT-PCR reads were re-called with MiXCR into one record per CDR3 protein. The sample lists almost 90,000 distinct CDR3 sequences, about 5% seen once, with 2% to 3% in the top ten. The material sequenced was blood, either unsorted or a sorted T cell fraction (not recorded which). The receptors come from a human donor who was either an allogeneic HSCT recipient or a stem cell or donor lymphocyte infusion donor (not recorded which). It is not recorded whose cells these are; they may come from a transplant donor.

This clonotype was observed at least ten times. For the CDR3, the DNA is TGTGCCTGGAGTGTACAAACGCGGGGTGAGCAGTTCTTC. Its translation is CAWSVQTRGEQFF. V and J are TRBV30 and TRBJ2-1; weak D call: TRBD2 (6 bases). Germline CDR1 reads GTSNPN; CDR2 reads SVGIG (reference sequence). The CDR3 runs 13 residues. Between the trimmed V and J ends, which lost 0 bases and 9 bases, there was a span of 12 bases.

This clonotype occurred many times. This rearrangement joins TRBV30 to TRBJ1-2; D gene unclear. Germline assignment: CDR1 GTSNPN and CDR2 SVGIG (reference sequence). The CDR3 sequence is 13 residues long. The V gene lost 3 bases and the J gene lost 8 bases, with 16 bases spanning the gap. Here the CDR3 reads CAWRPPYLGGYTF. The DNA for the CDR3 is TGTGCCTGGAGACCCCCATACCTGGGAGGCTACACCTTC.

This clonotype was detected many times. The chain couples TRBV11-1 to TRBJ2-7, with D possibly being TRBD1 (6 bases). CDR3 length equals 14 residues. V dropped 1 base and J dropped 5 bases, with 12 bases sitting between them. From germline, CDR1 is SGHAT and CDR2 FQDESV (reference sequence). In nucleotides, the CDR3 is TGTGCCAGCAGCTTAGGCAGGGGTTACCACGAGCAGTACTTC. It specifies CASSLGRGYHEQYF.

At least ten counts were recorded for this clonotype. The chain employs TRBV4-1 and TRBJ1-4; maybe TRBD1 (5 bases). Germline V CDR1 and CDR2: MGHRA, YSYEKL. The V end was cut by 3 bases, the J end by 7 bases, with 18 bases between. The CDR3 is made up of 16 amino acids. The CDR3 DNA is TGCGCCAGCAGCCACCTCCAGAAGGGGCCCAGTGAAAAACTGTTTTTT. Its protein product is CASSHLQKGPSEKLFF.

The chain employs TRBV9 and TRBJ1-4, with TRBD1 matching over 8 bases. CDR1 is SGDLS, CDR2 YYNGEE, per germline. V was pared by 4 bases and J by 3 bases, with 8 bases of the junction left unmatched. CDR3 length: 16 residues. CDR3 amino acids: CASSNGQGKANEKLFF. CDR3 DNA sequence: TGTGCCAGCAGCAACGGACAGGGAAAGGCTAATGAAAAACTGTTTTTT. Based on the CDR3 plus reference TRBV9 and TRBJ1-4, the full variable domain is DSGVTQTPKHLITATGQRVTLRCSPRSGDLSVYWYQQSLDQGLQFLIQYYNGEERAKGNILERFSAQQFPDLHSELNLSSLELGDSALYFCASSNGQGKANEKLFFGSGTQLSVL.

This clonotype was detected a few times. This rearrangement joins TRBV10-3 to TRBJ1-2, with a weak D call TRBD1 (5 bases). Trimming left V 3 bases short and J 4 bases short, with 9 bases between. The CDR3 has 13 residues. In germline, CDR1 is ENHRY, CDR2 SYGVKD. The CDR3 is CAISEPTGYGYTF. CDR3 DNA: TGTGCCATCAGTGAACCCACAGGCTATGGCTACACCTTC.

This clonotype was recorded many times. The chain couples TRBV2 to TRBJ2-5; no clear D. V lost 5 bases and J 2 bases, leaving 6 bases between the germline ends. Germline V gene data show CDR1 as SNHLY and CDR2 as FYNNEI. CDR3 length: 12 amino acids. The CDR3 sequence is CASSRHQETQYF. The CDR3 nucleotides read TGTGCCAGCAGTCGACATCAAGAGACCCAGTACTTC.

This clonotype occurred many times. The CDR3 region has the DNA TGTGCCAGTAGGGACACTAGCTCCTACGAGCAGTACTTC. Residues: CASRDTSSYEQYF. The V and J genes are TRBV19 and TRBJ2-7; D may be TRBD1 or TRBD2 (5 bases each). Trimming took off 6 bases at V and 0 bases at J, with 9 bases between the two ends. CDR1 LNHDA and CDR2 SQIVND come from the germline V gene (reference sequence). The CDR3 consists of 13 residues.

This clonotype appeared many times. The chain joins TRBV9 to TRBJ1-4; no definite D call. Trimming left V 0 bases short and J 2 bases short, with 11 bases between. The CDR3 is made up of 16 amino acids. CDR1 SGDLS and CDR2 YYNGEE come from the germline V gene. CDR3 nucleotide sequence: TGTGCCAGCAGCGTAGCGGAGGGCGCGACTAATGAAAAACTGTTTTTT. Residues: CASSVAEGATNEKLFF.

This clonotype was found many times. J is TRBJ1-1 and V is TRBV4-2, with TRBD1 as a possible D gene (6 bases). CDR3 length equals 15 residues. V shed 1 base and J shed 6 bases, with 15 bases lying between them. Germline V gene sequence: CDR1 LGHNA, CDR2 YNFKEQ. The CDR3 spells CASSQAGSRGSEAFF. In DNA form, the CDR3 reads TGTGCCAGCAGCCAAGCCGGCTCCAGGGGATCTGAAGCTTTCTTT.

This clonotype was seen at least ten times. The V and J genes are TRBV7-8 and TRBJ2-1, with TRBD2 identical over 8 bases. Trimming removed 3 bases from V and 7 bases from J; junction bases left unmatched: 8. Germline V CDR1 and CDR2: SGHVS, FQNEAQ. This CDR3 comprises 15 residues. The CDR3 sequence: CASSLREDRMNEQFF. Here the CDR3 DNA reads TGTGCCAGCAGCTTGCGGGAGGATCGTATGAATGAGCAGTTCTTC.

This clonotype came up many times. This chain connects TRBV14 to TRBJ2-7; D possibly corresponds to TRBD2 (7 bases). V was trimmed by 0 bases and J by 6 bases, leaving 18 bases between them. From germline, CDR1 is SGHDN and CDR2 FVKESK. The CDR3 totals 16 residues. The CDR3 loop reads CASSQEQIRGGSEQYF. The CDR3, as DNA: TGTGCCAGCAGCCAAGAGCAGATAAGGGGGGGCAGCGAGCAGTACTTC.

This chain links TRBV6-5 with TRBJ1-3, with D maybe TRBD1 (5 bases). CDR3 length: 14 amino acids. V was shortened by 4 bases and J by 2 bases, with 9 bases between the two germline ends. In germline, CDR1 is MNHEY, CDR2 SVGAGI. CDR3 region: CASSSRETGNTIYF. The CDR3 nucleotides are TGTGCCAGCAGTTCCAGGGAGACTGGAAACACCATATATTTT.

There are many counts of this clonotype. The chain carries TRBV18 and TRBJ1-2, with TRBD1 as a possible D gene (6 bases). Trimming shortened V by 3 bases and J by 4 bases, and 15 bases separated the two germline ends. The CDR3 is 15 residues long. CDR1 and CDR2 from the germline V gene are KGHSH and LQKENI. CDR3 loop: CASSPGAEATYGYTF. The CDR3 DNA reads as TGTGCCAGCTCACCGGGGGCAGAAGCTACCTATGGCTACACCTTC. Full variable domain (remainder filled in from reference TRBV18 and TRBJ1-2): NAGVMQNPRHLVRRRGQEARLRCSPMKGHSHVYWYRQLPEEGLKFMVYLQKENIIDESGMPKERFSAEFPKEGPSILRIQQVVRGDSAAYFCASSPGAEATYGYTFGSGTRLTVV.

The V gene is TRBV7-6, the J gene TRBJ1-2, with D possibly TRBD1 on 6 matching bases. The ends were cut back, 4 bases at V and 4 bases at J, with 16 bases in the middle. The CDR3 extends over 15 amino acids. CDR1 and CDR2 from the germline V gene are SGHVS and FNYEAQ. CDR3 amino acids: CASSSRLRGVYGYTF. The CDR3 region has the DNA TGTGCCAGCAGCTCCCGGCTCAGGGGAGTCTATGGCTACACCTTC. The whole variable domain, filled in from reference TRBV7-6 and TRBJ1-2, reads GAGVSQSPRYKVTKRGQDVALRCDPISGHVSLYWYRQALGQGPEFLTYFNYEAQQDKSGLPNDRFSAERPEGSISTLTIQRTEQRDSAMYRCASSSRLRGVYGYTFGSGTRLTVV.

In its sample, this clonotype was seen many times. The genes are TRBV6-5 and TRBJ1-1; unclear D gene. This CDR3 is 12 amino acids long. Trimming shortened V by 2 bases and J by 1 base, and 2 bases separated the two germline ends. The germline gives CDR1 MNHEY, CDR2 SVGAGI. The CDR3 DNA follows: TGTGCCAGCAGTTACCGGAACACTGAAGCTTTCTTT. This translates into CASSYRNTEAFF.

This clonotype occurred a few times. This chain joins TRBV7-9 and TRBJ1-6; a weak D match, TRBD1 (6 bases). The germline V and J ends were trimmed by 5 bases and 9 bases, with 14 bases remaining between them. CDR1 is SEHNR, CDR2 FQNEAQ, per germline (reference sequence). CDR3 length equals 14 residues. The CDR3 nucleotides read TGTGCCAGCAGCCTACAGGGTCGGGGTTCACCCCTCCACTTT. This encodes CASSLQGRGSPLHF.

This clonotype was seen many times. This chain connects TRBV12-3 or TRBV12-4 to TRBJ2-3; D is undetermined. This CDR3 region has 11 residues. With 8 bases removed from V and 6 bases from J, the gap between germline ends came to 9 bases. CDR3 in DNA: TGTGCCAGCTCAAACGTGGATACGCAGTATTTT. The encoded protein is CASSNVDTQYF.

To note about this clonotype: It may be a read error: a sequence one base away is much more abundant. This chain joins TRBV20-1 and TRBJ2-2, with TRBD1 matching over 9 bases. There are 16 residues in the CDR3. In germline, CDR1 is DFQATT, CDR2 SNEGSKA (reference sequence). Here the CDR3 reads CSARDGDRANTVELFF. The CDR3 region has the DNA TGCAGTGCTAGAGACGGGGACAGGGCGAACACCGTGGAGCTGTTTTTT.

This clonotype was counted at least ten times. V gene TRBV9 combines with J gene TRBJ2-1, with 8 bases matching TRBD2. V gave up 0 bases and J gave up 5 bases; unmatched junction bases: 4. Germline V gene data show CDR1 as SGDLS and CDR2 as YYNGEE. The CDR3 totals 15 residues. The CDR3 DNA reads TGTGCCAGCAGCGTAGCGGGAGGGCCGAACAATGAGCAGTTCTTC. Translated, it gives CASSVAGGPNNEQFF.

This clonotype has at least ten counts. The chain recombines TRBV7-9 with TRBJ2-2; D gene ambiguous. This CDR3 is built from 14 residues. Germline V gene lookup returns CDR1 SEHNR and CDR2 FQNEAQ (reference sequence). Trimming shortened V by 5 bases and J by 0 bases, and 7 bases separated the two germline ends. The CDR3 nucleotides read TGTGCCAGCAGCCCGTACCCGAACACCGGGGAGCTGTTTTTT. This encodes CASSPYPNTGELFF.

This clonotype was seen a few times. The V and J genes are TRBV5-1 and TRBJ2-5, with unresolved D. CDR1 and CDR2 from the germline V gene are SGHRS and YFSETQ. V lost 0 bases and J 2 bases, leaving 8 bases between the germline ends. The CDR3 contains 14 residues. CDR3 residues: CASSLVSPQETQYF. In DNA form, the CDR3 reads TGCGCCAGCAGCTTGGTGTCCCCACAAGAGACCCAGTACTTC.